This note documents a single T cell receptor beta chain sequence. Its antigen is not identified. The sample carries other DNA sequences with the same CDR3. V shed 5 bases, J shed 2 bases, and the junction held 4 bases outside the gene matches. The CDR3 is 14 residues long. CDR1 is SEHNR, CDR2 FQNEAQ, per germline (reference sequence). Around 10^5 TCR templates per sample were sequenced. Here immunoSEQ multiplex PCR was the method, and the copy in TCRdb shows in-frame clones only, minus some. The data hold about 100,000 clones, with around 90% observed a single time. This specimen belongs to a study of siplizumab effects on memory and regulatory T cells. Broader study findings: Unstimulated subsets accounted for the mapping of only a minor share of the clones that were alloreactive. Of the proliferating CD4+ or CD8+ clones, roughly 80-97% lacked a naive or memory phenotype that could be assigned.

The sequenced material came from CD4+ T cells sorted from blood. This sequence was found in a human donor in good health. This sequence joins TRBV7-9 and TRBJ1-1, with 8 bases identical to TRBD1. The CDR3 coding sequence is TGTGCCAGCAGCCTCGGGACAGGAAACACTGAAGCTTTCTTT. Translation gives CASSLGTGNTEAFF.